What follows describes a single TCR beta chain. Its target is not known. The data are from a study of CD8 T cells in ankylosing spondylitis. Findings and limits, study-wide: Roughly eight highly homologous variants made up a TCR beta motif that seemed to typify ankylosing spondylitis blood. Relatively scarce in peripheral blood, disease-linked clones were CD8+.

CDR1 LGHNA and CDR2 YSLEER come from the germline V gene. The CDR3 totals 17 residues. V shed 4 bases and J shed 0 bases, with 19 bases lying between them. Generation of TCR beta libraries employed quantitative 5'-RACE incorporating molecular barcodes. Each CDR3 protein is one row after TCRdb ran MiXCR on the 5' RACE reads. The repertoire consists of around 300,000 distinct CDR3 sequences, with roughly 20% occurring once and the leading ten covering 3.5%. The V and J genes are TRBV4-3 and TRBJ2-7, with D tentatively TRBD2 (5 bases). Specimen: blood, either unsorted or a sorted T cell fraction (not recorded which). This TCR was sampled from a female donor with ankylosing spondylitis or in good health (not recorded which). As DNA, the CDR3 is TGCGCCAGCAGCCCCGTGGGCCCTAGCTCCTACTCCTACGAGCAGTACTTC. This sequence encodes CASSPVGPSSYSYEQYF.